The entry below gives a single T cell receptor beta chain sequence along with its context. What it recognizes is unknown. These data are taken from a study of T cells in Graves' hyperthyroidism and ophthalmopathy. Broader study findings: The model predicted ophthalmopathy a median roughly six months before onset.

RNA transcripts yielded amplified TCR beta CDR3 regions. Primed by the HTBI set, a first-round RT-PCR was run on the TCR CDR3. Via MiXCR, TCRdb re-called the multiplex PCR reads, giving one row per CDR3 protein. The sample lists hundreds of thousands of distinct CDR3 sequences; 12% to 15% were seen once. The CDR3 length is 12 residues. V was cut by 2 bases and J by 8 bases, with 9 bases left in between. Germline V lookup: CDR1 ENHRY, CDR2 SYGVKD. This TCR derives from a woman aged 18-29 years with Graves' hyperthyroidism. The sequenced material came from blood. This chain joins TRBV10-3 and TRBJ1-2, with unresolved D. CDR3 protein: CAISEKREGYTF. DNA for the CDR3: TGTGCCATCAGTGAGAAACGGGAGGGCTACACCTTC.